The text below deals with one TCR beta chain. The antigen it recognizes is unknown. Base qualities are not at hand, and no much larger clone is one base apart. CDR1 and CDR2, per the germline V gene, are SGHDT and YYEEEE. The germline V end is reduced by 4 bases and the J end by 3 bases; junction bases left unmatched: 5. From the cysteine through the phenylalanine, the CDR3 covers 15 amino acids. Just CDR3 DNA is preserved here, 45 bases in frame from base 1. The data were obtained in a study of T cell changes during pregnancy in multiple sclerosis (dated by TCRdb to between 2018 and 2021). With respect to the entire study: Changes in the T cell repertoire over the course of pregnancy were examined in this study in women with multiple sclerosis.

Library construction relied on the immunoSEQ multiplex PCR assay. TCRdb took over this immuneACCESS table, retaining in-frame rearrangements with V and J assigned. Such tables are incomplete; in checked studies, under half of the missing clones stem from an unresolved V gene, and the remainder is unexplained. In all, the sample holds tens of thousands of clones, and about 94% of those were seen once. Clones ranked in the top ten supply about 3% of the sample. The sample in question was CD8+ T cells from peripheral blood mononuclear cells, obtained in the second trimester of pregnancy. Here the chain combines TRBV5-6 and TRBJ2-1, and TRBD1 matches 9 of the central bases. This clonotype was sampled from a female donor with multiple sclerosis, enrolled in a pregnancy study. The CDR3 region: CASSRGTGHYNEQFF. The bases are TGTGCCAGCAGCCGGGGGACAGGGCACTACAATGAGCAGTTCTTC.